Listed below are T cell receptor beta chains from one sample, sequenced in a study of T cell repertoires in cytomegalovirus infection. TCRdb passed the reads through MiXCR, listing each CDR3 protein once. The table has about a million distinct CDR3 sequences, 31% seen once. What these receptors recognize is not known. The starting material was cultured CD8+ T cells from PBMCs, obtained from culture after CMV antigen stimulation. The receptors stem from a human donor in good health (CMV status not recorded). Some clones in this sample may be carry-over from other donors' samples. CDR3s leave out the opening cysteine and the closing phenylalanine or tryptophan. Rows may omit the clone size; those that give it use once, few, many or a size class.

v_gene: TRBV24-1
abundance: many
j_gene: TRBJ2-3
CDR3aa: AQEGNRVIESTDTQY

v_gene: TRBV5-8
abundance: few
j_gene: TRBJ1-2
CDR3aa: ASSLEYAGYGYT

v_gene: TRBV7-6
abundance: many
j_gene: TRBJ1-5
CDR3aa: ASSSQGAGQPQH

v_gene: TRBV29-1
abundance: few
j_gene: TRBJ2-2
CDR3aa: SVGQGHLAGELF

v_gene: TRBV27
abundance: .
j_gene: TRBJ2-1
CDR3aa: ASSFRWGPRNEQF

v_gene: TRBV24-1
abundance: .
j_gene: TRBJ1-2
CDR3aa: ATSDTGYYGYT

v_gene: TRBV5-8
abundance: once
j_gene: TRBJ1-1
CDR3aa: ASSTTTGTGITEAF

v_gene: TRBV6-6
abundance: few
j_gene: TRBJ2-3
CDR3aa: ASTPTEAYTDTQY

v_gene: TRBV20-1
abundance: few
j_gene: TRBJ1-2
CDR3aa: SARPITGGQPATKYGYT

v_gene: TRBV7-9
abundance: many
j_gene: TRBJ2-1
CDR3aa: ASSFPGGTYNEQF

v_gene: TRBV6-4
abundance: few
j_gene: TRBJ2-2
CDR3aa: ASSEGIYTGELF

v_gene: TRBV14
abundance: .
j_gene: TRBJ2-7
CDR3aa: ASSQVIGMTTYEQY

v_gene: TRBV7-3
abundance: many
j_gene: TRBJ2-2
CDR3aa: ASSYQGVGELF

v_gene: TRBV6-1
abundance: many
j_gene: TRBJ2-2
CDR3aa: ASRSKGLSNTGELF

v_gene: TRBV6-5
abundance: few
j_gene: TRBJ1-5
CDR3aa: ASSYKFPQPQH

v_gene: TRBV6-2/TRBV6-3
abundance: few
j_gene: TRBJ2-3
CDR3aa: VSSAGLAGVLSTDTQY

v_gene: TRBV7-9
abundance: .
j_gene: TRBJ2-5
CDR3aa: ASRKSQNQETQY

v_gene: TRBV13
abundance: .
j_gene: TRBJ2-1
CDR3aa: ASSPPQGVYNEQF

v_gene: TRBV12-3/TRBV12-4
abundance: .
j_gene: TRBJ2-5
CDR3aa: ASNPTGQWETQY

v_gene: TRBV27
abundance: .
j_gene: TRBJ1-1
CDR3aa: ASSFGANEAF

v_gene: TRBV7-6
abundance: few
j_gene: TRBJ2-1
CDR3aa: ASSLRTGLDEQF

v_gene: TRBV27
abundance: few
j_gene: TRBJ2-1
CDR3aa: ASSLGGLGGNEQF

v_gene: TRBV12-3/TRBV12-4
abundance: many
j_gene: TRBJ2-7
CDR3aa: ASSLRYYEQY

v_gene: TRBV19
abundance: many
j_gene: TRBJ2-7
CDR3aa: ASSMTGMRSYEQY

v_gene: TRBV11-3
abundance: few
j_gene: TRBJ2-2
CDR3aa: ASSTTGEGTGELF

v_gene: TRBV27
abundance: .
j_gene: TRBJ2-7
CDR3aa: ASSQTTGTYEQY

v_gene: TRBV4-1
abundance: once
j_gene: TRBJ2-3
CDR3aa: ASSQGQGGSTDTQY

v_gene: TRBV14
abundance: .
j_gene: TRBJ2-1
CDR3aa: ASSQRQSPQADEQF

v_gene: TRBV2
abundance: .
j_gene: TRBJ1-1
CDR3aa: ASPGPGQGASEAF

v_gene: TRBV5-5
abundance: few
j_gene: TRBJ1-4
CDR3aa: ASSFRDDEKLF

v_gene: TRBV7-8
abundance: few
j_gene: TRBJ2-5
CDR3aa: ASSLVSRQGIRETQY

v_gene: TRBV20-1
abundance: .
j_gene: TRBJ2-5
CDR3aa: SARPWSAYQETQY

v_gene: TRBV7-8
abundance: few
j_gene: TRBJ1-4
CDR3aa: ASSSGRTTRGNEKLF

v_gene: TRBV7-9
abundance: many
j_gene: TRBJ1-1
CDR3aa: ASSLEQGTVNTEAF

v_gene: TRBV2
abundance: many
j_gene: TRBJ1-1
CDR3aa: ASSLRATEAF

v_gene: TRBV19
abundance: .
j_gene: TRBJ1-6
CDR3aa: ASSNYGTAINSPLH

v_gene: TRBV11-2
abundance: .
j_gene: TRBJ2-5
CDR3aa: ASSLDGATTQETQY

v_gene: TRBV3-1
abundance: .
j_gene: TRBJ1-1
CDR3aa: ASCPAGATEAF

v_gene: TRBV6-6
abundance: .
j_gene: TRBJ2-1
CDR3aa: ASNRGVKAYNEQF

v_gene: TRBV6-1
abundance: few
j_gene: TRBJ2-1
CDR3aa: ASGFYRDRGNEQF

v_gene: TRBV4-3
abundance: .
j_gene: TRBJ1-5
CDR3aa: ASSQDGGRNQPQH

v_gene: TRBV27
abundance: .
j_gene: TRBJ2-7
CDR3aa: ASSSRATGGATYEQY

v_gene: TRBV7-2
abundance: many
j_gene: TRBJ2-7
CDR3aa: ASSVAPYEQY

v_gene: TRBV19
abundance: .
j_gene: TRBJ2-3
CDR3aa: ASSIEGTDTQY

v_gene: TRBV12-3/TRBV12-4
abundance: few
j_gene: TRBJ2-2
CDR3aa: ASSSGMGAGELF

v_gene: TRBV27
abundance: .
j_gene: TRBJ2-1
CDR3aa: ASRPSGQGVYNEQF

v_gene: TRBV27
abundance: .
j_gene: TRBJ1-1
CDR3aa: ASSFDEDTEAF

v_gene: TRBV6-6
abundance: .
j_gene: TRBJ2-5
CDR3aa: ASSLQDREETQY